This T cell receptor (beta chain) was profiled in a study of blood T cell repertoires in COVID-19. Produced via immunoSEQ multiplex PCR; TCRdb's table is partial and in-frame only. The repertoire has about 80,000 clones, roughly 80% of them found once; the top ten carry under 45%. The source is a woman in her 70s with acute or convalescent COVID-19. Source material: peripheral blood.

CDR3 residues: CASSLGGYDEAFF. The CDR3 DNA follows: TGTGCCAGCAGCTTAGGAGGGTATGATGAAGCTTTCTTT. J is TRBJ1-1 and V is TRBV5-8; no firm D call. Germline-derived CDR1 and CDR2 are SGHTS and YDEGEE. V was pared by 2 bases and J by 7 bases, with 12 bases between. CDR3 length equals 13 residues.